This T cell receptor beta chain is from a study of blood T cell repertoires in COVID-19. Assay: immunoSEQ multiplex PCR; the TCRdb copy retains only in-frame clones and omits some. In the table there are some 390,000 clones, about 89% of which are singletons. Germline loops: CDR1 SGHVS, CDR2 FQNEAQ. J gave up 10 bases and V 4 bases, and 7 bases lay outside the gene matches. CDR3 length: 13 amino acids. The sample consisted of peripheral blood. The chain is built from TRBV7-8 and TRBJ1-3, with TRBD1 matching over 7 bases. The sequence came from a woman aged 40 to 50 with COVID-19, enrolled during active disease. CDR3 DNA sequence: TGTGCCAGCAGCTCCTGGACAGGAGAGACCATATATTTT. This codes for CASSSWTGETIYF. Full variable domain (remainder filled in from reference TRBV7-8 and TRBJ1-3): GAGVSQSPRYKVAKRGQDVALRCDPISGHVSLFWYQQALGQGPEFLTYFQNEAQLDKSGLPSDRFFAERPEGSVSTLKIQRTQQEDSAVYLCASSSWTGETIYFGEGSWLTVV.